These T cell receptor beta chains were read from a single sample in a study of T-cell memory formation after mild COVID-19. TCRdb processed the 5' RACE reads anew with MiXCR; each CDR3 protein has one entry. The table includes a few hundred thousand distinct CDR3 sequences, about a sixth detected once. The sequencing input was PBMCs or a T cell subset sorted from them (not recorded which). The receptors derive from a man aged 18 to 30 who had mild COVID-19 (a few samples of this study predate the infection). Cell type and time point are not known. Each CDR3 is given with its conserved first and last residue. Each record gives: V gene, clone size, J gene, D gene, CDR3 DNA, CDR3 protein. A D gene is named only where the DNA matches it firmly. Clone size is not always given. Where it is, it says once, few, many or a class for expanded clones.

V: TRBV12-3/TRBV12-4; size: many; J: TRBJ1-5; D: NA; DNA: TGTGCCAGCAGTTTATCTGCCCAGGGGACAAATCAGCCCCAGCATTTT; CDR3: CASSLSAQGTNQPQHF
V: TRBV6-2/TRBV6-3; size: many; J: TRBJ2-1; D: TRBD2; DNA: TGTGCCAGCAGCCTTAGCGGGGGGGCTTTTGCTGAGCAGTTCTTC; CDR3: CASSLSGGAFAEQFF
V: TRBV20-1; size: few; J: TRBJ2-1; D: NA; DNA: TGCAGTGTTACGGGGGAATACAATGAGCAGTTCTTC; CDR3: CSVTGEYNEQFF
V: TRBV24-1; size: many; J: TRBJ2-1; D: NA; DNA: TGTGCCACCTCCATGGCAGTTTACAATGAGCAGTTCTTC; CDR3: CATSMAVYNEQFF
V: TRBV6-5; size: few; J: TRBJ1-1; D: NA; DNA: TGTGCCAGCAGCGTCGGGGGGGTACCCCACACTGAAGCTTTCTTT; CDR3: CASSVGGVPHTEAFF
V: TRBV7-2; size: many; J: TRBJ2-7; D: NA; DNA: TGTGCCAGCACCGTCCGAGAAGGCGCGTTCTACGAGCAGTACTTC; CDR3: CASTVREGAFYEQYF
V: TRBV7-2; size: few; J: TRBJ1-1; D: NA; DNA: TGTGCCAGCAGCTTAACCCCCTATCGGGGGCTGGTAGCTTTCTTT; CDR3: CASSLTPYRGLVAFF
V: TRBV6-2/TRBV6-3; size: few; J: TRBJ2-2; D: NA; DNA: TGTGCCACCCTAAACTCCGGGCGTCCCACCGGGGAGCTGTTTTTT; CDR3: CATLNSGRPTGELFF
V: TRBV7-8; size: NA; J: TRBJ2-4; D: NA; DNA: TGTGCCAGCTCCGCAGGGGACCAAAACATTCAGTACTTC; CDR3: CASSAGDQNIQYF
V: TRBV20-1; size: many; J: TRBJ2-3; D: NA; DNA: TGCAGTGCAAACCCGCCCGGGGTTGGCACAGATACGCAGTATTTT; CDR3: CSANPPGVGTDTQYF
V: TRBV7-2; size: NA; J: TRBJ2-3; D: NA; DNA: TGTGCCAGCAGCTCCAGACACCGAACCATACAAGATACGCAGTATTTT; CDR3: CASSSRHRTIQDTQYF
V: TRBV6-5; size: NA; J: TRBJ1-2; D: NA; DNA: TGTGCCAGCAGTTACAATGGCGGCCGGGGAGTCGGCTACACCTTC; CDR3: CASSYNGGRGVGYTF
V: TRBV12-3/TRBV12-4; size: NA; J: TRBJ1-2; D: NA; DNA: TGTGCCAGCAGTTTGCTCACCTTCTATGGCTACACCTTC; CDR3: CASSLLTFYGYTF
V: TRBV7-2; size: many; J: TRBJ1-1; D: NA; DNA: TGTGCCAGCAGCTTAGCCCCGAGCACTGAAGCTTTCTTT; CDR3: CASSLAPSTEAFF
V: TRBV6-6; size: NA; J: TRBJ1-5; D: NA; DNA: TGTGCCAGCAGTCGGGTGGGGCCCCAGCATTTT; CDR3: CASSRVGPQHF
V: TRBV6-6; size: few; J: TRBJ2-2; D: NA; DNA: TGTGCCAGCAGTTATCAGACACCTAACACCGGGGAGCTGTTTTTT; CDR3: CASSYQTPNTGELFF